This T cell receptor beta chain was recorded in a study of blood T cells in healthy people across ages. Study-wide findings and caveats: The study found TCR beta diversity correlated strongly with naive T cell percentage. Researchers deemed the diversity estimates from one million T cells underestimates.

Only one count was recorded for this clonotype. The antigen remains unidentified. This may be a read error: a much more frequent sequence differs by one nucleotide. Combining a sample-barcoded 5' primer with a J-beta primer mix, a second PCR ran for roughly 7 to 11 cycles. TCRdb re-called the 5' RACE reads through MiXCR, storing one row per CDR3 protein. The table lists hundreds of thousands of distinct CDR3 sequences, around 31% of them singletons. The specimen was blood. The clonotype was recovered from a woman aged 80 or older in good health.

The CDR3 DNA follows: TGCGCCGGCAGTTACGACAGGGGGCGCGTTAACTATGGCTACACCTTC. Protein sequence: CAGSYDRGRVNYGYTF. The chain combines TRBV5-1 with TRBJ1-2; 10 nucleotides line up with TRBD1. This CDR3 is built from 16 residues. CDR1 is SGHRS and CDR2 is YFSETQ in the germline V gene.